The 29 T cell receptor beta chains below were found in one sample sequenced in a study of radiation and T cells in renal cell carcinoma. Sequencing used immunoSEQ multiplex PCR; TCRdb keeps in-frame clones, though not all of them. The sample includes 87,000 or so clones, roughly 90% seen only once; the top ten take roughly 8%. Time point indicated: baseline pretreatment blood. Treatment meaning: 15 Gy SBRT to primary tumor, nephrectomy 4 weeks later. The source material was blood, sampled from a patient whose treatment included radiotherapy and nephrectomy. All receptors derive from a man aged 50 to 60 with renal cell carcinoma.

The V and J genes are TRBV9 and TRBJ2-7; 8 positions match TRBD2. V was pared by 4 bases and J by 6 bases, with 15 bases of the junction left unmatched. CDR1 and CDR2 from the germline V gene are SGDLS and YYNGEE. This CDR3 has 16 residues. The DNA for the CDR3 is TGTGCCAGCAGCACGGGAAGCGGGAGTTCTCCCCCCGAGCAGTACTTC. This codes for CASSTGSGSSPPEQYF.

V gene TRBV30 combines with J gene TRBJ2-3; 7 bases align to TRBD2. CDR3 size: 15 residues. V was pared by 5 bases and J by 0 bases, with 8 bases of the junction left unmatched. Germline V gives CDR1 GTSNPN, CDR2 SVGIG (reference sequence). This CDR3 reads CAWERAGSSTDTQYF. The DNA for the CDR3 is TGTGCCTGGGAGAGAGCGGGGTCTAGCACAGATACGCAGTATTTT.

The genes are TRBV6-6 and TRBJ1-4; D is undetermined. There are 11 residues in the CDR3. In germline, CDR1 is MNHNY, CDR2 SVGAGI (reference sequence). With 6 bases removed from V and 8 bases from J, the gap between germline ends came to 7 bases. The DNA of the CDR3 is TGTGCCAGCAGAAATGGGGAAAAACTGTTTTTT. This gives the protein CASRNGEKLFF.

V is TRBV27 and J is TRBJ2-1; D is perhaps TRBD1 (7 bases). This CDR3 is built from 12 residues. The germline gives CDR1 MNHEY, CDR2 SMNVEV (reference sequence). The V end was cut by 4 bases, the J end by 7 bases, with 8 bases between. The CDR3 protein is CASSSGGNEQFF. CDR3 DNA: TGTGCCAGCAGTTCAGGGGGGAATGAGCAGTTCTTC.

The DNA of the CDR3 is TGTGCCAGCAGCTTTCTAACAGGCGAGCAGTACTTC. It specifies CASSFLTGEQYF. The chain joins TRBV7-9 to TRBJ2-7; a possible D gene is TRBD1 (5 bases). The CDR3 contains 12 residues. Germline-derived CDR1 and CDR2 are SEHNR and FQNEAQ (reference sequence). V lost 3 bases, J lost 6 bases, and 9 bases lay in between.

The chain has TRBV10-3 and TRBJ1-2; 8 bases agree with TRBD1. Germline CDR1 ENHRY, CDR2 SYGVKD. After removal of 2 bases from V and 5 bases from J, the junction contained 1 base not matched to a gene. CDR3 length: 13 residues. The DNA of the CDR3 is TGTGCCATCAGTGAGGACAGGGGATATGGCTACACCTTC. Amino acid sequence: CAISEDRGYGYTF.

This chain joins TRBV2 and TRBJ1-6, with 7 bases fitting TRBD1. Germline V lookup: CDR1 SNHLY, CDR2 FYNNEI. Trimming took 7 bases from V and 4 from J; bases not matched to a gene: 4. CDR3 length equals 14 residues. CDR3 sequence reads: CASNDREYNSPLHF. Here the CDR3 DNA reads TGTGCCAGCAACGACAGGGAGTATAATTCACCCCTCCACTTT.

This chain joins TRBV5-5 and TRBJ2-3; D unclear. The CDR3 runs 14 residues. Trimming took 2 bases from V and 6 from J, leaving 13 bases between them. Germline V gene data show CDR1 as SGHKS and CDR2 as YYEKEE (reference sequence). The CDR3 nucleotides are TGTGCCAGCAGCTTCACTTCTGGTGCGGATACGCAGTATTTT. Protein sequence: CASSFTSGADTQYF.

The chain uses TRBV4-2 and TRBJ2-5, with 8 bases aligning to TRBD1. With 4 bases clipped from V and 3 bases from J, the junction kept 13 bases outside the gene matches. Germline V CDR1 and CDR2: LGHNA, YNFKEQ. This CDR3 comprises 17 residues. CDR3 region: CASSPQGSRGQKETQYF. The DNA of the CDR3 is TGTGCCAGCAGCCCCCAGGGGAGCAGGGGGCAAAAAGAGACCCAGTACTTC.

The rearrangement joins TRBV5-1 to TRBJ1-1; D is perhaps TRBD1 (6 bases). V gave up 1 base and J gave up 7 bases, with 14 bases separating them. The CDR3 runs to 14 residues. Germline lookup yields CDR1 SGHRS and CDR2 YFSETQ. This CDR3 is CASSLIDDRSEAFF. CDR3 nucleotide sequence: TGCGCCAGCAGCTTGATTGATGACAGGAGTGAAGCTTTCTTT.

V gene TRBV5-1 combines with J gene TRBJ1-3; TRBD1 matches at 8 bases. CDR3 size: 14 residues. Per germline, CDR1 SGHRS and CDR2 YFSETQ. J gave up 4 bases and V 7 bases, and 7 bases lay outside the gene matches. The CDR3 bases are TGCGCCAGCGGTTACAGGGGGTACGGAAACACCATATATTTT. Encoded protein: CASGYRGYGNTIYF.

CDR3 sequence reads: CASSPKGGTRGLVEKLFF. CDR3 DNA: TGTGCCAGCAGCCCCAAGGGTGGGACACGAGGGCTAGTCGAAAAACTGTTTTTT. The V call is TRBV27, the J call TRBJ1-4; a weak D match, TRBD1 (6 bases). Trimming took off 6 bases at V and 8 bases at J, with 28 bases between the two ends. This CDR3 is 18 amino acids long. Germline CDR1 MNHEY, CDR2 SMNVEV (reference sequence).

The chain joins TRBV5-1 to TRBJ2-1, with 8 bases identical to TRBD1. From germline, CDR1 is SGHRS and CDR2 YFSETQ. With V trimmed by 4 bases and J by 9 bases, 9 bases remained unmatched. The CDR3 is 14 residues long. The CDR3 reads CASSVGQAGGEQFF. The CDR3 DNA follows: TGCGCCAGCAGCGTGGGACAGGCTGGGGGTGAGCAGTTCTTC.

V is TRBV9 and J is TRBJ2-7; possibly TRBD1 for D (6 bases). Trimming left V 4 bases short and J 3 bases short, with 17 bases between. CDR1 and CDR2 from the germline V gene are SGDLS and YYNGEE. The CDR3 has 15 amino acids. CDR3 sequence reads: CASSLGDNRIYEQYF. CDR3 nucleotides: TGTGCCAGCAGCCTAGGGGACAATCGTATCTACGAGCAGTACTTC.

The chain uses TRBV27 and TRBJ2-7; TRBD1 is a possible D gene (6 bases). The germline CDR1 and CDR2 sequences are MNHEY and SMNVEV (reference sequence). The V end lost 6 bases, the J end lost 7 bases, and 28 bases lay between the germline ends. The CDR3 runs 17 residues. CDR3 region: CASSPTNAGATGAEQYF. CDR3 sequence (DNA): TGTGCCAGCAGCCCGACGAACGCAGGGGCCACCGGTGCGGAGCAGTACTTC.

Written as DNA, the CDR3 is TGTGCCAGCAGTGAAGCAACGGGAGGGCGGTCCAATGAGCAGTTCTTC. Amino acids: CASSEATGGRSNEQFF. This rearrangement joins TRBV6-1 to TRBJ2-1; 8 nucleotides align to TRBD2. Germline V gene lookup returns CDR1 MNHNS and CDR2 SASEGT. V dropped 0 bases and J dropped 6; count of bases not matched to a gene: 7. The CDR3 contains 16 residues.

The gene calls are TRBV5-1 and TRBJ2-1; possibly TRBD1 or TRBD2 for D (5 bases each). Trimming cost V 3 bases and J 3 bases, with 7 bases left between them. The germline CDR1 and CDR2 sequences are SGHRS and YFSETQ. This CDR3 region has 13 residues. This chain's CDR3 is CASSWDHYNEQFF. The CDR3 bases are TGCGCCAGCAGCTGGGACCACTACAATGAGCAGTTCTTC.

V gene TRBV29-1 combines with J gene TRBJ2-3; D might be TRBD1 or TRBD2, each matching 5 bases. The CDR3 has 15 residues. Between the trimmed V and J ends, which lost 2 bases and 0 bases, there was a span of 12 bases. Germline V gives CDR1 SQVTM, CDR2 ANQGSEA. The CDR3 region has the DNA TGCAGCGTTGAATTGGGGGTGAGGAGCACAGATACGCAGTATTTT. Protein: CSVELGVRSTDTQYF.

The V gene is TRBV7-8, the J gene TRBJ2-1; 10 bases match TRBD2. J was trimmed by 15 bases and V by 1 base; bases with no gene match: 9. Per germline, CDR1 SGHVS and CDR2 FQNEAQ. The CDR3 loop spans 14 amino acids. CDR3 region: CASSLEVSGRSMFF. CDR3 in DNA: TGTGCCAGCAGCTTAGAGGTTAGCGGGAGGAGCATGTTCTTC.

The chain links TRBV28 to TRBJ1-4; D is ambiguous. V lost 4 bases and J 4 bases, leaving 10 bases between the germline ends. The CDR3 is 14 residues long. The germline V gene encodes CDR1 MDHEN and CDR2 SYDVKM. The CDR3 coding sequence is TGTGCCAGCAGTTACAGAAGTATTAATGAAAAACTGTTTTTT. Encoded protein: CASSYRSINEKLFF.

The chain uses TRBV6-5 and TRBJ2-3, with 12 nucleotides matching TRBD1. CDR3 size: 16 residues. V shed 2 bases and J 4 bases; nucleotides not matched to a gene: 4. The germline V gene has CDR1 MNHEY and CDR2 SVGAGI. This chain's CDR3 is CASSYGTGGYADTQYF. The DNA for the CDR3 is TGTGCCAGCAGTTACGGGACAGGGGGCTACGCAGATACGCAGTATTTT.

CDR3 in DNA: TGTGCCAGCAGTTTATGGCAGGGAGGGAACTATGGCTACACCTTC. This codes for CASSLWQGGNYGYTF. This chain links TRBV27 with TRBJ1-2; TRBD1 might be the D (5 bases). Germline CDR1 and CDR2: MNHEY and SMNVEV (reference sequence). V lost 1 base, J lost 2 bases, and 11 bases lay in between. The CDR3 contains 15 residues.

CDR3 in amino acids: CASRTTGYSYEQYF. CDR3 coding DNA: TGTGCCAGCAGGACTACAGGGTACTCCTACGAGCAGTACTTC. This sequence joins TRBV6-5 and TRBJ2-7; perhaps TRBD1 as D (6 bases). Trimming took 6 bases from V and 0 from J, leaving 12 bases between them. The CDR3 length is 14 residues. Germline V CDR1 and CDR2: MNHEY, SVGAGI.

J is TRBJ2-1 and V is TRBV27, with 8 bases matching TRBD2. Germline values: CDR1 MNHEY, CDR2 SMNVEV (reference sequence). Trimming removed 5 bases from V and 4 bases from J; junction bases left unmatched: 7. CDR3 size: 15 residues. The CDR3 DNA reads as TGTGCCAGCAGTCTGGGACTAGGGGCTTACAATGAGCAGTTCTTC. The encoded protein is CASSLGLGAYNEQFF.

This chain connects TRBV7-3 to TRBJ2-1; no reliable D call. Germline CDR1 SGHTA, CDR2 FQGTGA. CDR3 length: 13 amino acids. Trimming removed 4 bases at V and 6 bases at J, with 10 bases between. CDR3 protein: CASSYADGNEQFF. The CDR3 region has the DNA TGTGCCAGCAGCTACGCTGATGGCAATGAGCAGTTCTTC.

The sample holds one count of this clone. The CDR3, as DNA: TGCGCCAGCAGCTTGGATCCGGGAGCTAACTATGGCTACACCTTC. Translated, it gives CASSLDPGANYGYTF. The V call is TRBV5-1, the J call TRBJ1-2; no clear D. Germline V gene sequence: CDR1 SGHRS, CDR2 YFSETQ. The germline V and J ends were trimmed by 0 bases and 0 bases, with 9 bases remaining between them. CDR3 length: 15 residues.

The chain links TRBV19 to TRBJ2-1, with D maybe TRBD2 (6 bases). The germline CDR1 and CDR2 sequences are LNHDA and SQIVND (reference sequence). Trimming left V 3 bases short and J 1 base short, with 10 bases between. CDR3 length: 15 amino acids. Here the CDR3 reads CASSMAAGSYNEQFF. The CDR3 bases are TGTGCCAGTAGTATGGCGGCGGGATCCTACAATGAGCAGTTCTTC. Supplemented by reference TRBV19 and TRBJ2-1, the full variable domain reads DGGITQSPKYLFRKEGQNVTLSCEQNLNHDAMYWYRQDPGQGLRLIYYSQIVNDFQKGDIAEGYSVSREKKESFPLTVTSAQKNPTAFYLCASSMAAGSYNEQFFGPGTRLTVL.

The V call is TRBV30, the J call TRBJ1-2, with D unclear. CDR3 size: 12 residues. In germline, CDR1 is GTSNPN, CDR2 SVGIG (reference sequence). The V end lost 7 bases, the J end lost 12 bases, and 21 bases lay between the germline ends. CDR3 bases: TGTGCCTACGGGGTAGCCGAATTTCATGACACCTTC. This gives the protein CAYGVAEFHDTF.

The chain carries TRBV28 and TRBJ1-1, with no clear D. The germline V gene has CDR1 MDHEN and CDR2 SYDVKM. The CDR3 covers 11 residues. V dropped 5 bases and J dropped 4 bases, with 5 bases sitting between them. CDR3 sequence (DNA): TGTGCCAGCAGTAAGATCACTGAAGCTTTCTTT. This codes for CASSKITEAFF.